The entry below describes one T cell receptor (beta chain). The data derive from a study of cytotoxic CD8 clonotypes in ibrutinib-treated CLL. Study details: The response samples were taken once patients had been treated for a median of about 12 months, range 6 to 36.

V was clipped by 2 bases and J by 2 bases, with 13 bases between them. The CDR3 spans 15 residues. Germline CDR1 GTSNPN, CDR2 SVGIG (reference sequence). Clones were sequenced by immunoSEQ multiplex PCR, and TCRdb holds only the in-frame ones, with some missing. The table shows about 60,000 clones, with over 55% occurring only once. The sequencing here drew on PBMCs, taken after 24 months of ibrutinib treatment. The chain carries TRBV30 and TRBJ1-5; D possibly corresponds to TRBD1 (6 bases). The clonotype was recovered from a human donor with chronic lymphocytic leukemia. The CDR3 region is CAWSRGQSGNQPQHF. DNA of the CDR3: TGTGCCTGGAGTCGTGGACAGAGCGGCAATCAGCCCCAGCATTTT.